The source of this T cell receptor beta chain is a study of patients and donors after allogeneic stem cell transplantation. V gave up 2 bases and J gave up 5 bases, with 10 bases separating them. Germline V gene data show CDR1 as ENHRY and CDR2 as SYGVKD. CDR3 length: 14 residues. TCRdb reprocessed the RT-PCR reads with MiXCR, giving one entry per CDR3 protein. The data contain around 150,000 distinct CDR3 sequences, about 30% of them seen just once; the ten biggest clones take up 3.2%. This clonotype was recorded at least ten times. The sample taken for sequencing was blood, either unsorted or a sorted T cell fraction (not recorded which). This clonotype was sampled from a human donor who was either an allogeneic HSCT recipient or a stem cell or donor lymphocyte infusion donor (not recorded which). It is not recorded whose cells these are; they may come from a transplant donor. The chain employs TRBV10-3 and TRBJ1-5; D is perhaps TRBD1 (5 bases). CDR3 amino acids: CAISELTGYQPQHF. Here the CDR3 DNA reads TGTGCCATCAGTGAGCTAACAGGTTATCAGCCCCAGCATTTT.